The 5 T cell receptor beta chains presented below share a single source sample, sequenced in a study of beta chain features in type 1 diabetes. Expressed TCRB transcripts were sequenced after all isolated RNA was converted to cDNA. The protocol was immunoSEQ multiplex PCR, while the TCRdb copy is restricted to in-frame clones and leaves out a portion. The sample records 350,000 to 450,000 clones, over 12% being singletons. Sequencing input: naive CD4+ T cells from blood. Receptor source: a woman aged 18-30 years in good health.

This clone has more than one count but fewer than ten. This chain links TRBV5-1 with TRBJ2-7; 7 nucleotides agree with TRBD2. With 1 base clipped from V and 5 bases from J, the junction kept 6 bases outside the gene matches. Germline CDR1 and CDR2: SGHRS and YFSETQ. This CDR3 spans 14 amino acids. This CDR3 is CASSLRGRGDEQYF. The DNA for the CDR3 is TGCGCCAGCAGCTTGCGCGGGAGAGGGGACGAGCAGTACTTC. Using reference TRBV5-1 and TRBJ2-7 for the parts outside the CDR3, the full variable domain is KAGVTQTPRYLIKTRGQQVTLSCSPISGHRSVSWYQQTPGQGLQFLFEYFSETQRNKGNFPGRFSGRQFSNSRSEMNVSTLELGDSALYLCASSLRGRGDEQYFGPGTRLTVT.

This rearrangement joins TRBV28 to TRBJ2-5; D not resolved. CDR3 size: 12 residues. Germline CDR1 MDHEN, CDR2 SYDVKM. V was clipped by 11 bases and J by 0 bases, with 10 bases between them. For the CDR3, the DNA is TGTGCCTCTTTCCGGTACCAAGAGACCCAGTACTTC. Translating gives CASFRYQETQYF.

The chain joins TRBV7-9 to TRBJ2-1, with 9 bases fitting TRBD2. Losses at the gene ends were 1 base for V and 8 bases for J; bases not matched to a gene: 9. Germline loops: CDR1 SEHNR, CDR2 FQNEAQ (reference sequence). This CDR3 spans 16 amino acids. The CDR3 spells CASSLGVAGGTDEQFF. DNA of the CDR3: TGTGCCAGCAGCTTAGGAGTGGCGGGAGGGACCGATGAGCAGTTCTTC. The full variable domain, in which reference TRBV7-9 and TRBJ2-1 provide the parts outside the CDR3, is DTGVSQNPRHKITKRGQNVTFRCDPISEHNRLYWYRQTLGQGPEFLTYFQNEAQLEKSRLLSDRFSAERPKGSFSTLEIQRTEQGDSAMYLCASSLGVAGGTDEQFFGPGTRLTVL.

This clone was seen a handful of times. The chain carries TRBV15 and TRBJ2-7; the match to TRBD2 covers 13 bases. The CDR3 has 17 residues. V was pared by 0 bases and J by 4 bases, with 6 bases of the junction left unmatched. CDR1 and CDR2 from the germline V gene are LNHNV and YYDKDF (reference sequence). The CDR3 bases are TGTGCCACCAGCAGAGAGATAACTAGCGGGAGGGTATACGAGCAGTACTTC. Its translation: CATSREITSGRVYEQYF.

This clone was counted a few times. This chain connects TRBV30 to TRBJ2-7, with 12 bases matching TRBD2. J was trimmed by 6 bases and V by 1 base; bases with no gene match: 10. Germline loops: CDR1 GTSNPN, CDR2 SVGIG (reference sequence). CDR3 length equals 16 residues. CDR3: CAWSAPSGRAKTEQYF. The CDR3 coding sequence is TGTGCCTGGAGTGCCCCTAGCGGGAGGGCGAAAACCGAGCAGTACTTC.